This T cell receptor (beta chain) was identified during a study of shared clonotypes between healthy human individuals. Remarks on this clone: Other DNA sequences from this sample encode an identical CDR3 as well.

Libraries were prepared by immunoSEQ multiplex PCR; TCRdb keeps only in-frame clonotypes and omits some of them. The sample consists of around 1.1 million clones, roughly 80% of them appearing once. This CDR3 spans 12 amino acids. V was shortened by 3 bases and J by 6 bases, with 8 bases between the two germline ends. Germline V gene data show CDR1 as GTSNPN and CDR2 as SVGIG (reference sequence). The sequenced sample consisted of memory CD4+ T cells from PBMCs. Subset: CD45RA-negative fraction. This chain links TRBV30 with TRBJ2-2; D possibly uses TRBD1 or TRBD2 (5 bases each). This sequence originates from a man younger than 35 in good health. Some clones in this sample may be carry-over from other donors' samples. The DNA of the CDR3 is TGTGCCTGGAGGCAGGGAGCCGGGGAGCTGTTTTTT. Translation gives CAWRQGAGELFF.